The T cell receptor beta chain under discussion was sequenced for a study of cytomegalovirus exposure and HLA in healthy donors. Study overall: The roughly 120 validation repertoires matched the approximately 700 first-cohort repertoires in platform, a later analysis reported. Study conclusions and caveats: In vitro testing confirmed a few CMV-associated chains as specific for CMV antigens. Published work reported that the classifier diagnosed cytomegalovirus status with high specificity and sensitivity.

The donors were members of the validation cohort, which comprised 100 to 150 subjects and was separate from the first cohort of fewer than 700 subjects. Repertoires were generated with immunoSEQ multiplex PCR, while TCRdb's copy carries only in-frame clones and drops some. Among about 110,000 clones listed, approximately 96% were seen once. As concerns this clone: Its target is not known.

Source material: PBMCs. The sequence came from a young woman in good health and CMV-seronegative.

The CDR3 region is CASSLLTSGETQYF. DNA for the CDR3: TGCGCCAGCAGCTTGTTAACTAGCGGTGAGACCCAGTACTTC. This chain joins TRBV5-1 and TRBJ2-5; TRBD2 matches at 8 bases. V lost 1 base, J lost 5 bases, and 4 bases stayed unmatched. CDR3 size: 14 residues. Germline CDR1 SGHRS, CDR2 YFSETQ. Together with reference TRBV5-1 and TRBJ2-5, the CDR3 gives the full variable domain: KAGVTQTPRYLIKTRGQQVTLSCSPISGHRSVSWYQQTPGQGLQFLFEYFSETQRNKGNFPGRFSGRQFSNSRSEMNVSTLELGDSALYLCASSLLTSGETQYFGPGTRLLVL.